The clone carrying this TCR beta chain was recorded a few times. Libraries were prepared by immunoSEQ multiplex PCR; TCRdb keeps only in-frame clonotypes and omits some of them. The repertoire holds more than 200,000 clones, with 80% to 90% as singletons. V lost 2 bases and J lost 7; bases outside the gene matches: 3. CDR1 and CDR2 from the germline V gene are MNHEY and SMNVEV (reference sequence). The CDR3 contains 14 residues. The sample comes from a study of blood T cell repertoires in COVID-19. For the study at large: T cells, B-cell-depleted T cells, or PBMCs supplied cDNA or gDNA.

Sequencing was done on a sample of peripheral blood. The clonotype originates from a man in his forties or fifties with acute or convalescent COVID-19. This rearrangement joins TRBV27 to TRBJ1-3; 9 bases are a match to TRBD1. The CDR3, as DNA: TGTGCCAGCAGTTTAGGACAGGGGTCGAACACCATATATTTT. Translation: CASSLGQGSNTIYF.